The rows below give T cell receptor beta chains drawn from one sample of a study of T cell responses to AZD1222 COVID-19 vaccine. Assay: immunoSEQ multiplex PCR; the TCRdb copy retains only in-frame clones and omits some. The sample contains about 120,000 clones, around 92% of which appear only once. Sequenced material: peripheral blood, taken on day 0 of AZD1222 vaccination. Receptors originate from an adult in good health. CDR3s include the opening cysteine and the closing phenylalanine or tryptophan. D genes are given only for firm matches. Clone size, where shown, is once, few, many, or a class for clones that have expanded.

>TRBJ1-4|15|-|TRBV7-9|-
TGTGCCAGCAGCCCTACAGGGCTAACTAATGAAAAACTGTTTTTT
CASSPTGLTNEKLFF
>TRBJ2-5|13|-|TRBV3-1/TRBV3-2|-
TGTGCCAGCAGCCAACAGGGACATGAGACCCAGTACTTC
CASSQQGHETQYF
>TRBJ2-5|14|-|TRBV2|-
TGTGCCAGCAGTCCGTATCGGTACCAAGAGACCCAGTACTTC
CASSPYRYQETQYF
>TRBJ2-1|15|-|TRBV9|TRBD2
TGTGCCAGCAGCGGGGGGCTAGCGGGAGTTTATGAGCAGTTCTTC
CASSGGLAGVYEQFF
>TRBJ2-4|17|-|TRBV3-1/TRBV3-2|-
TGTGCCAGCAGCCAAATCCCAGGCGCTTCTTCTAAAAACATTCAGTACTTC
CASSQIPGASSKNIQYF
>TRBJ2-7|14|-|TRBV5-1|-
TGCGCCAGCAGCGTTCAGACAAGTTCCTACGAGCAGTACTTC
CASSVQTSSYEQYF
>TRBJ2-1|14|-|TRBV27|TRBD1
TGTGCCAGCAGGGTGGACAGGAACTACAATGAGCAGTTCTTC
CASRVDRNYNEQFF
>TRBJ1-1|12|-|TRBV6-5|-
TGTGCCAGCACCAACGGACAGACTGAAGCTTTCTTT
CASTNGQTEAFF
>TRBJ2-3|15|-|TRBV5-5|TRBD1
TGTGCCAGCAGCGGCCCGGACAGGGGGCTAGATACGCAGTATTTT
CASSGPDRGLDTQYF
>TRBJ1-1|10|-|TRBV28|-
TGTGCCAGCGGACCCCTTGCGGCTTTCTTT
CASGPLAAFF
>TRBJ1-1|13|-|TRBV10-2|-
TGCGCCAGCAGTGAGGTAGGACGGACTGAAGCTTTCTTT
CASSEVGRTEAFF
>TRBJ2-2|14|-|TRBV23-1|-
TGCGCCAGCAAGGGGAGGTTTCGCACCGGGGAGCTGTTTTTT
CASKGRFRTGELFF
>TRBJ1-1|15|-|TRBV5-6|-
TGTGCCAGCAGCTTGGAGGGATGGGACGACACTGAAGCTTTCTTT
CASSLEGWDDTEAFF
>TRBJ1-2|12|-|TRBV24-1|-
TGTGCCACCAGTGATCAGTTCGGGGGCTACACCTTC
CATSDQFGGYTF
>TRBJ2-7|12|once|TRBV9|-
TGTGCCAGCGGGCGGGACTCCTACGAGCAGTACTTC
CASGRDSYEQYF
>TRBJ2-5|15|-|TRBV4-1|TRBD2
TGCGCCAGCAGCTACGGGACTAGCGGGGAAGAGACCCAGTACTTC
CASSYGTSGEETQYF
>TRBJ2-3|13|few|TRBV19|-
TGTGCCAGTAGCCCGGGTGGCACAGATACGCAGTATTTT
CASSPGGTDTQYF
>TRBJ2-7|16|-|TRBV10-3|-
TGTGCCATCAGTGAGTCTGTAGACAGGACGTCCTACGAGCAGTACTTC
CAISESVDRTSYEQYF
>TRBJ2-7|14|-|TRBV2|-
TGTGCCAGCCGTGCCCGACAGGTGGCCTACGAGCAGTACTTC
CASRARQVAYEQYF
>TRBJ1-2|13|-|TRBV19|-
TGTGCCACCCCAGGACAAAATAACTATGGCTACACCTTC
CATPGQNNYGYTF
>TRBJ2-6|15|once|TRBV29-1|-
TGCAGCGTTGTATTTAAGAACTCTGGGGCCAACGTCCTGACTTTC
CSVVFKNSGANVLTF
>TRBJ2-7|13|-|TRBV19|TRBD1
TGTGCCAGTAGGGGACAGGGCGTCCCCGAGCAGTACTTC
CASRGQGVPEQYF
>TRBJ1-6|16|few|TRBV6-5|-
TGTGCCAGCAGTTACGCGAGTGGGATGGTGGTATCACCCCTCCACTTT
CASSYASGMVVSPLHF
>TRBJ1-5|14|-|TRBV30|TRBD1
TGTGCCTGGAGTCCCGGACAGGGGGGTCAGCCCCAGCATTTT
CAWSPGQGGQPQHF
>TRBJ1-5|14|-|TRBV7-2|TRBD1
TGTGCCAGCAGTCAACAGGGGGCCGGGCAGCCCCAGCATTTT
CASSQQGAGQPQHF
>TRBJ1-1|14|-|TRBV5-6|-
TGTGCCAGCAGCTTCGGGGGCCTCAACACTGAAGCTTTCTTT
CASSFGGLNTEAFF
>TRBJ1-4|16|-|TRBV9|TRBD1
TGTGCCAGCAGCGTAACAGGGGGCGCCTATAATGAAAAACTGTTTTTT
CASSVTGGAYNEKLFF
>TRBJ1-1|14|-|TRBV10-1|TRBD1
TGCGCCAGCAGTGACGACAGGGAGGTTCGGGAAGGTTTCTTT
CASSDDREVREGFF
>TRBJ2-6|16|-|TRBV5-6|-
TGTGCCAGCAGCTTGGCCGGGGGCGGTGGGGCCAACGTCCTGACTTTC
CASSLAGGGGANVLTF
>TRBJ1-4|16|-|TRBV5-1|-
TGCGCCAGCAGGAAGGGGTTCCAAGCAACTAATGAAAAACTGTTTTTT
CASRKGFQATNEKLFF
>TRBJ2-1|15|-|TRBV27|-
TGTGCCAGCAGTTTCAGGGCGATGGCCTACAATGAGCAGTTCTTC
CASSFRAMAYNEQFF
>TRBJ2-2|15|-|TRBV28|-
TGTGCCAGCAGTAGTAATGGACGGAACACCGGGGAGCTGTTTTTT
CASSSNGRNTGELFF
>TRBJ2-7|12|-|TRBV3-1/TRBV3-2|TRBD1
TGTGCCAGCAGCAGGACAGGGGACGAGCAGTACTTC
CASSRTGDEQYF
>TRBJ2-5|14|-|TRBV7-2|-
TGTGCCAGCAGCCCCAGTTCCGATCGGGGGACCCAGTACTTC
CASSPSSDRGTQYF
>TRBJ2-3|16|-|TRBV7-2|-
TGTGCCAGCAGCCCCCGACGGCAGGAAACCACAGATACGCAGTATTTT
CASSPRRQETTDTQYF
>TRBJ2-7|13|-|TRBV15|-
TGTGCCACCAGCAGGGGGTGGTCTTACGAGCAGTACTTC
CATSRGWSYEQYF
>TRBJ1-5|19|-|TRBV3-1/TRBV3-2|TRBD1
TGTGCCAGCAGCGGGTTAGGGGACAGGGGGGACCACTGCAATCAGCCCCAGCATTTT
CASSGLGDRGDHCNQPQHF
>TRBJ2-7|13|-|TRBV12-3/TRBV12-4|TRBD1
TGTGCCAGCAGGGGACAGGGAATCCACGAGCAGTACTTC
CASRGQGIHEQYF
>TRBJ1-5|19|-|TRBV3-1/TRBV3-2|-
TGTGCCAGCAGCCAAGGTTCTCCCGCCGGATACAGCTACAATCAGCCCCAGCATTTT
CASSQGSPAGYSYNQPQHF
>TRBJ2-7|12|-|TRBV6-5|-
TGTGCCAGCCGGGATCCCGACTACGAGCAGTACTTC
CASRDPDYEQYF
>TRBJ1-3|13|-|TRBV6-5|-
TGTGCCTGGGGCGTGGGTCGTGGAAACACCATATATTTT
CAWGVGRGNTIYF
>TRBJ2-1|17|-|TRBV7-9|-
TGTGCCAGCAGTTATGAGCCGGGACACGGAAAGAGGAATGAGCAGTTCTTC
CASSYEPGHGKRNEQFF
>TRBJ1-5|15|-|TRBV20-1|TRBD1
TGCAGTGCTAGTTCAGGACAGGGGGCCAATCAGCCCCAGCATTTT
CSASSGQGANQPQHF
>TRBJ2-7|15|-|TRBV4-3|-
TGCGCCAGCAGCCCCAAGGAAGGCAGCTATTACGAGCAGTACTTC
CASSPKEGSYYEQYF
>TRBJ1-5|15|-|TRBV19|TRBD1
TGTGCCAGTAGTATAAACAGGGGAGGCAATCAGCCCCAGCATTTT
CASSINRGGNQPQHF
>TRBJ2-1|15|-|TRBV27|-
TGTGCCAGCAGTTCGAGCAGTAGCCCTGGCAATGAGCAGTTCTTC
CASSSSSSPGNEQFF
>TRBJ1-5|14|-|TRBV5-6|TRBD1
TGTGCCAGCAGCTTTGGACAGGGCAATCAGCCCCAGCATTTT
CASSFGQGNQPQHF
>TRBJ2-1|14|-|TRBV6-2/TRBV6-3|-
TGTGCCAGCAGTAAGACTAGCTCCTACAATGAGCAGTTCTTC
CASSKTSSYNEQFF
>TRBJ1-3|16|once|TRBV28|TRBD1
TGTGCCAGCAGACTTAGACAGGGGGCTTATGGAAACACCATATATTTT
CASRLRQGAYGNTIYF
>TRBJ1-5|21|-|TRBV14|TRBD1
TGTGCCAGCAGCCCACTAATCAAAACCGGGGAGGGGGCCAATGGCAATCAGCCCCAGCATTTT
CASSPLIKTGEGANGNQPQHF